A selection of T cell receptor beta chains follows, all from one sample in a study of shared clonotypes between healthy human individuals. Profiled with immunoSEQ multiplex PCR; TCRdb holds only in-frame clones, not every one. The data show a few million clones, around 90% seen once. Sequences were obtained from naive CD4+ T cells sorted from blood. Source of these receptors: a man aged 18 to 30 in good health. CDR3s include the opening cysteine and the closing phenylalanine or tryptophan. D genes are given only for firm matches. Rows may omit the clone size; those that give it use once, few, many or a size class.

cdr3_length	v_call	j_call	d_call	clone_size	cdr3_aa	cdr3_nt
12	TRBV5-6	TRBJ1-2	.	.	CASSLSGDGYTF	TGTGCCAGCAGCTTGTCAGGGGATGGCTACACCTTC
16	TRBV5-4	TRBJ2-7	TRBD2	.	CASSLLAGGNSYEQYF	TGTGCCAGCAGCCTTCTAGCGGGGGGTAACTCCTACGAGCAGTACTTC
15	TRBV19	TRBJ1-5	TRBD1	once	CASSSPADRNQPQHF	TGTGCCAGTAGTTCACCGGCGGACAGGAATCAGCCCCAGCATTTT
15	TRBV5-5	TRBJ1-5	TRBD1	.	CASSLGDRGNQPQHF	TGTGCCAGCAGCTTGGGGGACAGGGGCAATCAGCCCCAGCATTTT
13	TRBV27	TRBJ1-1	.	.	CASSLSGGPRAFF	TGTGCCAGCAGTTTATCGGGAGGGCCTCGGGCTTTCTTT
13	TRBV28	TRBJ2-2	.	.	CASYEAAAGELFF	TGTGCCAGTTATGAGGCTGCCGCCGGGGAGCTGTTTTTT
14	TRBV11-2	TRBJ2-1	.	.	CASSSLRGGNEQFF	TGTGCCAGCAGCTCGCTCAGGGGAGGCAATGAGCAGTTCTTC
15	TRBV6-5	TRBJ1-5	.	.	CASSYRQASNQPQHF	TGTGCCAGCAGTTACCGCCAGGCCAGCAATCAGCCCCAGCATTTT
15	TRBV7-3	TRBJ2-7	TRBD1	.	CASRETGGGSYEQYF	TGTGCCAGCAGGGAAACAGGGGGTGGCTCCTACGAGCAGTACTTC
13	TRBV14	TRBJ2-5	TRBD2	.	CASSQGGAGTQYF	TGTGCCAGCAGCCAGGGAGGGGCAGGGACCCAGTACTTC
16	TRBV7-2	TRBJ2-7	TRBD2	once	CASSLLAGVTSGEQYF	TGTGCCAGCAGCTTATTAGCGGGAGTCACTTCTGGGGAGCAGTACTTC